The 9 T cell receptor beta chains reported below all come from one sample, sequenced in a study of blood T cells in healthy people across ages. The second PCR ran roughly 7 to 11 cycles with a sample-barcoded 5' primer and J-beta primers. MiXCR, run by TCRdb on the 5' RACE reads, gives a single entry per CDR3 protein. Among 1 million or so distinct CDR3 sequences listed, approximately 26% were seen once. This same sample was also part of a study on T cells of mothers and their children.

The sequencing sample was made of blood. These receptors all come from a girl aged 2 to 10 in good health.

This clonotype showed up just a few times. This chain links TRBV6-5 with TRBJ1-6, with 7 bases lining up with TRBD1. The CDR3 extends over 15 amino acids. Per the germline V gene, CDR1 is MNHEY and CDR2 is SVGAGI. J gave up 6 bases and V 3 bases, and 5 bases lay outside the gene matches. CDR3 amino acids: CASSYHGTANSPLHF. The DNA of the CDR3 is TGTGCCAGCAGTTATCATGGGACAGCTAATTCACCCCTCCACTTT.

J is TRBJ1-5 and V is TRBV7-9; D unresolved. V was shortened by 1 base and J by 7 bases, with 8 bases between the two germline ends. The CDR3 contains 13 residues. Germline V gives CDR1 SEHNR, CDR2 FQNEAQ (reference sequence). The CDR3 DNA follows: TGTGCCAGCAGCTTAGGTCTGGAACAGCCCCAGCATTTT. Translation: CASSLGLEQPQHF. Filled out from reference TRBV7-9 and TRBJ1-5, the complete variable domain reads DTGVSQNPRHKITKRGQNVTFRCDPISEHNRLYWYRQTLGQGPEFLTYFQNEAQLEKSRLLSDRFSAERPKGSFSTLEIQRTEQGDSAMYLCASSLGLEQPQHFGDGTRLSIL.

This clonotype was found a few times. The genes are TRBV12-3 or TRBV12-4 and TRBJ2-5, with 8 bases matching TRBD2. The CDR3 is 15 amino acids. Trimming removed 4 bases from V and 4 bases from J; junction bases left unmatched: 8. CDR3 sequence (DNA): TGTGCCAGCAGTTCAAATACCGGGACTAGAGAGACCCAGTACTTC. As protein: CASSSNTGTRETQYF.

There are a few counts of this clonotype. The chain employs TRBV19 and TRBJ2-1, with 7 bases identical to TRBD2. The CDR3 consists of 14 residues. From germline, CDR1 is LNHDA and CDR2 SQIVND (reference sequence). J lost 4 bases, V lost 7 bases, and 7 bases had no gene match. The CDR3 region has the DNA TGTGCCAGTAAATTTTCCGGGGGGTACAATGAGCAGTTCTTC. Translating gives CASKFSGGYNEQFF.

The J gene is TRBJ1-2, the V gene TRBV5-1; maybe TRBD1 (6 bases). In germline, CDR1 is SGHRS, CDR2 YFSETQ. CDR3 length: 14 amino acids. Trimming pared 6 bases from V and 3 bases from J, leaving 15 bases between. The DNA for the CDR3 is TGCGCCAGCAAGGACAGCCAAAGTTACTATGGCTACACCTTC. The encoded protein is CASKDSQSYYGYTF.

The J gene is TRBJ2-5, the V gene TRBV6-2 or TRBV6-3; D is unresolved. Matching the DNA end better, TRBJ2-7 makes the J call doubtful. Germline V CDR1 and CDR2: MNHEY, SVGEGT. The CDR3 runs to 13 residues. This chain's CDR3 is CASSSLGYYEQYF. Written as DNA, the CDR3 is TGTGCCAGCAGCTCCCTAGGATACTACGAGCAGTACTTC.

This chain uses TRBV29-1 with TRBJ2-5; 7 bases are a match to TRBD2. This CDR3 contains 14 residues. Trimming removed 2 bases from V and 5 bases from J; junction bases left unmatched: 8. The germline gives CDR1 SQVTM, CDR2 ANQGSEA. CDR3 protein: CSVETAGDGETQYF. The CDR3 DNA reads TGCAGCGTTGAAACCGCGGGGGATGGGGAGACCCAGTACTTC.

CDR3 bases: TGTGCCATCATCCAGCCTATATTCCGCTACGAGCAGTACTTC. Residues: CAIIQPIFRYEQYF. The chain combines TRBV10-3 with TRBJ2-5; the D is unclear. The J call may be wrong; the DNA end is better matched by TRBJ2-7. The germline V gene has CDR1 ENHRY and CDR2 SYGVKD. The CDR3 has 14 residues.

This clonotype was found a few times. This chain links TRBV20-1 with TRBJ2-1; 7 bases line up with TRBD2. Germline CDR1 DFQATT, CDR2 SNEGSKA (reference sequence). CDR3 length: 14 residues. V dropped 4 bases and J dropped 4; count of bases not matched to a gene: 7. DNA of the CDR3: TGCAGTGCTACCAGCGGAGCGGGATACAATGAGCAGTTCTTC. Residues: CSATSGAGYNEQFF.